This T cell receptor beta chain came from a study of cytomegalovirus exposure and HLA in healthy donors. As for the study in general: Drawn from HLA-typed donors, around 85 million unique TCRs were held in an early data release. Study conclusions and caveats: More than 15,000 TCR beta sequences were associated with HLA alleles at 0.05 false discovery rate in a later analysis.

Primers: 60 Vbeta forward and 13 Jbeta reverse. Sequencing used immunoSEQ multiplex PCR; TCRdb keeps in-frame clones, though not all of them. The sample has 90,000 to 120,000 clones; roughly 70% are singletons. Though probably carrying unrecorded immune exposures, donors were nominally healthy at sampling. The CDR3 contains 15 residues. Germline V CDR1 and CDR2: KGHSH, LQKENI. V lost 1 base and J 1 base, leaving 10 bases between the germline ends. Concerning this clone: Its antigen remains unidentified.

The sample comprised PBMCs. This receptor was taken from a man between 35 and 55 years old in good health and CMV-seropositive. The chain has TRBV18 and TRBJ1-1; D unclear. The CDR3 DNA follows: TGTGCCAGCTCACCACGTACTAGCACGAACACTGAAGCTTTCTTT. It specifies CASSPRTSTNTEAFF.